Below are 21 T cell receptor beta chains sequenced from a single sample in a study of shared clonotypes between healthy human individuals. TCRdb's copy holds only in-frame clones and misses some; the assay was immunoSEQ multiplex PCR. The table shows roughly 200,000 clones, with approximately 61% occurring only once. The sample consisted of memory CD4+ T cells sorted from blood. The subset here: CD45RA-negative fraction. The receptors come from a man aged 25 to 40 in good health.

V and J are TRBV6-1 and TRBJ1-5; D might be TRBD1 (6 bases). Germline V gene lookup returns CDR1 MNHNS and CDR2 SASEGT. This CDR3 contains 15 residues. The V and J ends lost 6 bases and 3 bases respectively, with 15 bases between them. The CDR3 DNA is TGTGCCAGCAGGAGGGGGGGCGGTATCAATCAGCCCCAGCATTTT. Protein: CASRRGGGINQPQHF.

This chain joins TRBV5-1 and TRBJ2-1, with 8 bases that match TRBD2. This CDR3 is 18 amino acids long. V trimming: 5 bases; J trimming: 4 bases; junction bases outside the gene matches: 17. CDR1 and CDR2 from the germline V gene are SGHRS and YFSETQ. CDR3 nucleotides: TGCGCCAGCAGAAGTTACGGTCAGGAGCGGGAGAGATACAATGAGCAGTTCTTC. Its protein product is CASRSYGQERERYNEQFF.

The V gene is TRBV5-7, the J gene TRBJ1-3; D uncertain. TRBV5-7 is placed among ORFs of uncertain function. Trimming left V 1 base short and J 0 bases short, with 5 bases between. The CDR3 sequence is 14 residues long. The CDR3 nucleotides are TGTGCCAGCAGCTTGACCGTCTCTGGAAACACCATATATTTT. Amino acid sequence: CASSLTVSGNTIYF.

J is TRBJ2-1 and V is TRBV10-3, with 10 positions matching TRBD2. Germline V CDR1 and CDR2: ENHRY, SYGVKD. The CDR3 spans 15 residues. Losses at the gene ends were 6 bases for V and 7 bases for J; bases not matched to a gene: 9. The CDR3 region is CAISELAGVMNEQFF. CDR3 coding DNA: TGTGCCATCAGCGAGCTAGCGGGAGTGATGAATGAGCAGTTCTTC.

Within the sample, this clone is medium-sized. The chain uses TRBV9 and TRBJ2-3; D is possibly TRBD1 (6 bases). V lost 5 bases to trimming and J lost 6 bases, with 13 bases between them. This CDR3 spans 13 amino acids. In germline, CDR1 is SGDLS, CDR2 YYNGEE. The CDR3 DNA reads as TGTGCCAGCAGTCGGACAGTCCCGGATACGCAGTATTTT. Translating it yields CASSRTVPDTQYF.

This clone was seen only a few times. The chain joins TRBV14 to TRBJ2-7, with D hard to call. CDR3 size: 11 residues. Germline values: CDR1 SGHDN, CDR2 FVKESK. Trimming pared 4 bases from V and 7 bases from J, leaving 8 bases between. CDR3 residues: CASSLSREQYF. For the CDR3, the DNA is TGTGCCAGCAGCCTCTCAAGGGAGCAGTACTTC.

CDR3 DNA sequence: TGTGCCAGCAGCTTGGCAGCTGGAAACACCATATATTTT. Translation gives CASSLAAGNTIYF. This chain links TRBV5-4 with TRBJ1-3; D uncertain. V was clipped by 0 bases and J by 2 bases, with 3 bases between them. The germline gives CDR1 SGHNT, CDR2 YYREEE (reference sequence). The CDR3 covers 13 residues.

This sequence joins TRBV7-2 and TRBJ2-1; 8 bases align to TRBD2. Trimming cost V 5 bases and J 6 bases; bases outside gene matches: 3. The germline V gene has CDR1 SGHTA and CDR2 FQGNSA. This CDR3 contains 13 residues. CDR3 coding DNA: TGTGCCAGCAGCGGACTAGCCCCCAATGAGCAGTTCTTC. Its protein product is CASSGLAPNEQFF.

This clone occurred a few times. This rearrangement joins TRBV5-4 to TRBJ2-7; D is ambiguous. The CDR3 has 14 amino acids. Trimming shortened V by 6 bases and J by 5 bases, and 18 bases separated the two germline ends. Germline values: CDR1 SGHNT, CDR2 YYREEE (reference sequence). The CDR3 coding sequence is TGTGCCAGCACCAGAAGGGAAAGGGCCCACGAGCAGTACTTC. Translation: CASTRRERAHEQYF.

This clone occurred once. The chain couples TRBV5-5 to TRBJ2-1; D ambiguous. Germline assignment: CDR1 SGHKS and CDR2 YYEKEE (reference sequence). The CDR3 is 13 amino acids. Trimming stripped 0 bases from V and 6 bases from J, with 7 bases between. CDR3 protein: CASSLVSGNEQFF. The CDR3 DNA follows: TGTGCCAGCAGCTTGGTGTCGGGCAATGAGCAGTTCTTC. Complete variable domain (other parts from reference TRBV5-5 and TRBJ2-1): DAGVTQSPTHLIKTRGQQVTLRCSPISGHKSVSWYQQVLGQGPQFIFQYYEKEERGRGNFPDRFSARQFPNYSSELNVNALLLGDSALYLCASSLVSGNEQFFGPGTRLTVL.

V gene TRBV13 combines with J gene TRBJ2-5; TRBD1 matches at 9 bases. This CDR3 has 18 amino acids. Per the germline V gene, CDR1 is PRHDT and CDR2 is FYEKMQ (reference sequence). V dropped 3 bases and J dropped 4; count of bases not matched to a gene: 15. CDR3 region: CASSLTTGTGNWLETQYF. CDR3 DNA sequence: TGTGCCAGCAGCTTGACCACTGGGACAGGGAATTGGTTAGAGACCCAGTACTTC.

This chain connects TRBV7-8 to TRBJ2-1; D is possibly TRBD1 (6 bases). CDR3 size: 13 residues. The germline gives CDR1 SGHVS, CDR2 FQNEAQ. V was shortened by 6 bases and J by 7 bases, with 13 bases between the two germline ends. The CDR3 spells CASRKDSLNEQFF. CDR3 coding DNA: TGTGCCAGCAGAAAGGACAGCTTAAATGAGCAGTTCTTC.

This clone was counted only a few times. CDR3 sequence: CASSFQYYEQYF. DNA for the CDR3: TGTGCCAGCAGTTTCCAATACTACGAGCAGTACTTC. The rearrangement uses TRBV27 and TRBJ2-7, with no clear D. Trimming shortened V by 3 bases and J by 3 bases, and 6 bases separated the two germline ends. This CDR3 has 12 residues. CDR1 and CDR2 (germline): MNHEY, SMNVEV (reference sequence).

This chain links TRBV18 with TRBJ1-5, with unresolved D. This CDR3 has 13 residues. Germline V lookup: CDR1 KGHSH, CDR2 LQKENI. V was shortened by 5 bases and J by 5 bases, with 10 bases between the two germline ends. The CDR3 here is CASSKGEDQPQHF. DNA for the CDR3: TGTGCCAGCTCAAAGGGAGAGGATCAGCCCCAGCATTTT.

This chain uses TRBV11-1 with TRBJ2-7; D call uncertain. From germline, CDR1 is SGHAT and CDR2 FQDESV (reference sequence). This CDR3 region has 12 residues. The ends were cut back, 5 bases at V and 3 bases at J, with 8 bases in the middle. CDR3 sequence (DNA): TGTGCCAGCAGCCGACCCGACTACGAGCAGTACTTC. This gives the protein CASSRPDYEQYF.

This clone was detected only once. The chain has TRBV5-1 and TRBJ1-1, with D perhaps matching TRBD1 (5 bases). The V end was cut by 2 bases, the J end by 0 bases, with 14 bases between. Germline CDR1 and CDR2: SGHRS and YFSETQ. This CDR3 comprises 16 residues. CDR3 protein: CASSFNSGTLNTEAFF. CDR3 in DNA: TGCGCCAGCAGCTTTAATTCGGGGACCTTGAACACTGAAGCTTTCTTT.

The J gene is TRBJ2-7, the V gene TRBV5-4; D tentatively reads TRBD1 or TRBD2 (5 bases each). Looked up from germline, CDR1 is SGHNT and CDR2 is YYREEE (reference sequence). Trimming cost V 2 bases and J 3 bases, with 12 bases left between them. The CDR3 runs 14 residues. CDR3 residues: CASSFGGRIYEQYF. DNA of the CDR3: TGTGCCAGCAGCTTTGGGGGACGGATCTACGAGCAGTACTTC.

The chain's CDR3 is CASSTLSGRAPDTQYF. The CDR3 nucleotides read TGCGCCAGCAGCACCCTCAGCGGGAGGGCCCCGGATACGCAGTATTTT. The V and J genes are TRBV4-1 and TRBJ2-3, with 10 bases lining up with TRBD2. V trimming: 5 bases; J trimming: 6 bases; junction bases outside the gene matches: 11. Germline V gene data show CDR1 as MGHRA and CDR2 as YSYEKL. The CDR3 runs 16 residues.

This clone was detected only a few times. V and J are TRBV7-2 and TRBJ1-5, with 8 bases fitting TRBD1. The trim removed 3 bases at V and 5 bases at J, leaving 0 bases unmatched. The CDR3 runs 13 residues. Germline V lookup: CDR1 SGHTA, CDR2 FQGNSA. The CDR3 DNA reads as TGTGCCAGCAGCTTGACAGGGGATCAGCCCCAGCATTTT. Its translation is CASSLTGDQPQHF.

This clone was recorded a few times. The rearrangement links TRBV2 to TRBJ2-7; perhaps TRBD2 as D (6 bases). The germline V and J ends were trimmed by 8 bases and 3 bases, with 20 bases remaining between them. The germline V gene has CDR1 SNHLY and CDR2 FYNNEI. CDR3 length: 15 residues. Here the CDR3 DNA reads TGTGCCAGCGCCGCTTTGGCGGGGTTCATCTACGAGCAGTACTTC. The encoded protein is CASAALAGFIYEQYF.

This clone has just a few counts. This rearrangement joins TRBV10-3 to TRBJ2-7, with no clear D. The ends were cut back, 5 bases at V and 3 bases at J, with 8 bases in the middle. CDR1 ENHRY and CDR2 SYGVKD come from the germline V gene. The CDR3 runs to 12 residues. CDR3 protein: CAISSTDYEQYF. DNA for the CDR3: TGTGCCATCAGTTCAACCGACTACGAGCAGTACTTC.